The 27 T cell receptor beta chains below were found in one sample sequenced in a study of T cell responses to AZD1222 COVID-19 vaccine. The method was immunoSEQ multiplex PCR; TCRdb's version includes in-frame clones alone and lacks a portion of them. The profile shows around 130,000 clones, about nine tenths of them singletons. Source: peripheral blood, taken on day 0 of AZD1222 vaccination. The receptors shown here come from an adult in good health.

The chain joins TRBV5-1 to TRBJ1-2; D remains ambiguous. The CDR3 has 14 amino acids. V lost 5 bases, J lost 8 bases, and 19 bases lay in between. Germline V gene sequence: CDR1 SGHRS, CDR2 YFSETQ. The CDR3 coding sequence is TGCGCCAGCAGAGACGAGGTCAGAAGCCAGGGCTACACCTTC. Residues: CASRDEVRSQGYTF.

The chain is built from TRBV30 and TRBJ1-1; D not resolved. The CDR3 totals 12 residues. Germline assignment: CDR1 GTSNPN and CDR2 SVGIG (reference sequence). The germline V and J ends were trimmed by 5 bases and 4 bases, with 11 bases remaining between them. CDR3 region: CAWWGGGTEAFF. For the CDR3, the DNA is TGTGCCTGGTGGGGAGGAGGCACTGAAGCTTTCTTT. The complete variable domain, with remaining parts taken from reference TRBV30 and TRBJ1-1, reads SQTIHQWPATLVQPVGSPLSLECTVEGTSNPNLYWYRQAAGRGLQLLFYSVGIGQISSEVPQNLSASRPQDRQFILSSKKLLLSDSGFYLCAWWGGGTEAFFGQGTRLTVV.

This chain links TRBV28 with TRBJ1-2; 8 bases are shared with TRBD1. This CDR3 is 16 amino acids long. V trimming: 0 bases; J trimming: 7 bases; junction bases outside the gene matches: 10. CDR1 and CDR2 from the germline V gene are MDHEN and SYDVKM. Here the CDR3 DNA reads TGTGCCAGCAGTTTATGGCAGGGGGCGCTGGGCGTTGGCTACACCTTC. It yields the protein CASSLWQGALGVGYTF.

V gene TRBV27 combines with J gene TRBJ2-3; D is unclear. Trimming left V 2 bases short and J 4 bases short, with 10 bases between. The germline CDR1 and CDR2 sequences are MNHEY and SMNVEV (reference sequence). The CDR3 has 14 residues. The CDR3 loop reads CASSLGVLSDTQYF. CDR3 sequence (DNA): TGTGCCAGCAGTTTAGGTGTTTTATCAGATACGCAGTATTTT.

The chain couples TRBV5-1 to TRBJ1-1, with 7 bases that match TRBD1. The CDR3 is 15 residues long. V gave up 1 base and J gave up 8 bases; unmatched junction bases: 11. Germline V lookup: CDR1 SGHRS, CDR2 YFSETQ. The CDR3 region is CASSLSPGGQHEAFF. CDR3 in DNA: TGCGCCAGCAGCTTGTCACCTGGGGGACAGCACGAAGCTTTCTTT.

CDR3 nucleotides: TGCGCCAGCAGCCAAGTGTGGCAAGCGGGGGCCCTCACAGATACGCAGTATTTT. Translating gives CASSQVWQAGALTDTQYF. The genes are TRBV4-1 and TRBJ2-3; 8 bases map to TRBD2. V was clipped by 1 base and J by 2 bases; unmatched bases: 11. The CDR3 is made up of 18 amino acids. Looked up from germline, CDR1 is MGHRA and CDR2 is YSYEKL.

V gene TRBV6-5 combines with J gene TRBJ1-1, with D possibly being TRBD1 (6 bases). V was trimmed by 6 bases and J by 3 bases, leaving 17 bases between them. CDR1 is MNHEY, CDR2 SVGAGI, per germline. The CDR3 contains 15 residues. The CDR3 sequence is CASSSKGGGHTEAFF. CDR3 DNA: TGTGCCAGCAGCTCTAAAGGGGGGGGTCACACTGAAGCTTTCTTT.

V is TRBV11-2 and J is TRBJ1-5; D is perhaps TRBD1 (5 bases). The V gene's germline CDR1 is SGHAT and CDR2 FQNNGV. V lost 1 base and J lost 2, with 12 bases in between. This CDR3 region has 16 residues. Written as DNA, the CDR3 is TGTGCCAGCAGCTTAGCGGCAGGGTATCGCAATCAGCCCCAGCATTTT. The encoded protein is CASSLAAGYRNQPQHF.

Only a few counts were recorded for this clone. V is TRBV13 and J is TRBJ2-1; 7 bases are shared with TRBD1. V lost 2 bases to trimming and J lost 6 bases; unmatched junction nucleotides: 7. The length of the CDR3 is 15 residues. The germline V gene encodes CDR1 PRHDT and CDR2 FYEKMQ (reference sequence). CDR3 sequence: CASSLPQGDSNEQFF. The CDR3, as DNA: TGTGCCAGCAGCTTACCCCAGGGGGACAGCAATGAGCAGTTCTTC.

This chain joins TRBV13 and TRBJ1-6; D is unresolved. The germline V and J ends were trimmed by 7 bases and 0 bases, with 7 bases remaining between them. Germline loops: CDR1 PRHDT, CDR2 FYEKMQ (reference sequence). The CDR3 covers 14 residues. The DNA for the CDR3 is TGTGCCAGCAAGACCGGCTCCTATAATTCACCCCTCCACTTT. Its protein is CASKTGSYNSPLHF.

This chain links TRBV11-3 with TRBJ2-5; unclear D gene. Germline assignment: CDR1 SGHNT and CDR2 YENEEA. This CDR3 contains 13 residues. V lost 5 bases to trimming and J lost 0 bases, with 7 bases between them. The CDR3 DNA is TGTGCCAGCAGCCCCTCGAACCAAGAGACCCAGTACTTC. Translation: CASSPSNQETQYF.

This clone has only one observation. The chain couples TRBV4-2 to TRBJ2-7; unclear D gene. Germline CDR1 and CDR2: LGHNA and YNFKEQ. The CDR3 extends over 15 amino acids. Trimming took 2 bases from V and 2 from J, leaving 13 bases between them. The CDR3 DNA is TGTGCCAGCAGCCAACTACTCAGGAGTCCCTACGAGCAGTACTTC. Its translation is CASSQLLRSPYEQYF.

The CDR3 sequence is CASSGGFLMNTEAFF. CDR3 DNA sequence: TGTGCCAGCAGCGGCGGGTTTCTCATGAACACTGAAGCTTTCTTT. V is TRBV5-4 and J is TRBJ1-1, with D hard to call. The CDR3 is 15 amino acids. The germline V and J ends were trimmed by 4 bases and 0 bases, with 13 bases remaining between them. Germline V gene data show CDR1 as SGHNT and CDR2 as YYREEE (reference sequence).

The V call is TRBV6-6, the J call TRBJ2-1, with 9 bases that match TRBD2. V dropped 0 bases and J dropped 6; count of bases not matched to a gene: 6. The CDR3 consists of 16 residues. Germline lookup yields CDR1 MNHNY and CDR2 SVGAGI (reference sequence). The DNA for the CDR3 is TGTGCCAGCAGTTACTCAGGCGGGGGGGTCAGCAATGAGCAGTTCTTC. Translating gives CASSYSGGGVSNEQFF.

The chain has TRBV2 and TRBJ1-1, with D possibly matching TRBD1 (6 bases). The ends were cut back, 10 bases at V and 4 bases at J, with 16 bases in the middle. This CDR3 region has 13 residues. The V gene's germline CDR1 is SNHLY and CDR2 FYNNEI. CDR3 nucleotides: TGTGCCACCCGGCGGGGGCCCGGCACTGAAGCTTTCTTT. It is translated as CATRRGPGTEAFF.

The chain couples TRBV2 to TRBJ2-7, with TRBD1 identical over 11 bases. There are 15 residues in the CDR3. Per germline, CDR1 SNHLY and CDR2 FYNNEI. The junction had 4 bases not matched to a gene; V was cut back by 3 bases and J by 3 bases. CDR3 coding DNA: TGTGCCAGCAGTGATAGGGGACAGGGGGACTACGAGCAGTACTTC. This encodes CASSDRGQGDYEQYF.

This clone appeared once. The chain uses TRBV7-9 and TRBJ1-4; TRBD1 aligns across 8 bases. This CDR3 comprises 15 residues. Germline assignment: CDR1 SEHNR and CDR2 FQNEAQ (reference sequence). V gave up 5 bases and J gave up 3 bases; unmatched junction bases: 5. The CDR3 reads CASSLRTGPNEKLFF. CDR3 DNA: TGTGCCAGCAGCCTACGGACAGGGCCTAATGAAAAACTGTTTTTT.

The chain couples TRBV29-1 to TRBJ1-2, with 9 bases matching TRBD1. Germline loops: CDR1 SQVTM, CDR2 ANQGSEA. V lost 6 bases, J lost 4 bases, and 6 bases stayed unmatched. This CDR3 comprises 13 residues. The chain's CDR3 is CSVTGGEGYGYTF. The CDR3 DNA sequence: TGCAGCGTGACAGGGGGTGAAGGCTATGGCTACACCTTC.

This chain connects TRBV5-5 to TRBJ2-1; 12 bases are a match to TRBD2. Germline V lookup: CDR1 SGHKS, CDR2 YYEKEE (reference sequence). V was pared by 8 bases and J by 0 bases, with 6 bases of the junction left unmatched. This CDR3 spans 16 amino acids. The CDR3 protein is CASCLAGGSSYNEQFF. The CDR3 DNA follows: TGTGCCAGTTGCCTAGCGGGAGGGAGCTCCTACAATGAGCAGTTCTTC.

V and J are TRBV24-1 and TRBJ1-4, with D unclear. The CDR3 has 13 residues. V shed 9 bases and J shed 7 bases, with 14 bases lying between them. Germline V gene data show CDR1 as KGHDR and CDR2 as SFDVKD. CDR3 bases: TGTGCCACCCTTGTCGTAGAGCGTGAAAAACTGTTTTTT. It is translated as CATLVVEREKLFF.

This sequence joins TRBV18 and TRBJ2-7; TRBD1 agrees at 8 bases. Germline V gene lookup returns CDR1 KGHSH and CDR2 LQKENI. Trimming took 2 bases from V and 3 from J; bases not matched to a gene: 3. There are 14 residues in the CDR3. This chain's CDR3 is CASSPDRGIYEQYF. The CDR3 nucleotides read TGTGCCAGCTCACCAGACAGGGGAATCTACGAGCAGTACTTC.

The J gene is TRBJ1-1, the V gene TRBV7-9, with 8 bases matching TRBD1. J was trimmed by 0 bases and V by 3 bases; bases with no gene match: 3. There are 15 residues in the CDR3. Germline CDR1 is SEHNR and CDR2 is FQNEAQ (reference sequence). CDR3 in DNA: TGTGCCAGCAGCTTGTTGACAGGGGTGAACACTGAAGCTTTCTTT. Residues: CASSLLTGVNTEAFF.

This chain uses TRBV15 with TRBJ2-3, with TRBD1 matching over 11 bases. The CDR3 is 17 residues long. Losses at the gene ends were 0 bases for V and 6 bases for J; bases not matched to a gene: 8. Germline values: CDR1 LNHNV, CDR2 YYDKDF (reference sequence). The CDR3 sequence is CATSRDPGQGATDTQYF. The DNA for the CDR3 is TGTGCCACCAGCAGAGATCCTGGACAGGGGGCGACGGATACGCAGTATTTT.

The gene calls are TRBV21-1 and TRBJ2-1; the listed D gene, TRBD1, was not tested against the DNA. TRBV21-1 is labeled a pseudogene. The CDR3 runs to 15 residues. The CDR3 nucleotides read TGTGCCAGCACCACTGACAGGAATGTTTACAATGAGCAGTTCTTC. Encoded protein: CASTTDRNVYNEQFF.

The genes are TRBV28 and TRBJ1-2; D unclear. CDR1 is MDHEN, CDR2 SYDVKM, per germline. This CDR3 is 12 amino acids long. Trimming shortened V by 6 bases and J by 10 bases, and 15 bases separated the two germline ends. This CDR3 reads CASRGPWGDYTF. In nucleotides, the CDR3 is TGTGCCAGCAGAGGCCCCTGGGGAGACTACACCTTC.

V and J are TRBV10-3 and TRBJ1-1; D unclear. The CDR3 sequence is 14 residues long. V was shortened by 8 bases and J by 4 bases, with 17 bases between the two germline ends. Germline-derived CDR1 and CDR2 are ENHRY and SYGVKD. CDR3 DNA sequence: TGTGCCATCGCACCGGACCGATCACCCACTGAAGCTTTCTTT. It yields the protein CAIAPDRSPTEAFF.

The chain links TRBV4-2 to TRBJ1-1; D perhaps matches TRBD1 (5 bases). V lost 1 base and J lost 1, with 7 bases in between. Germline V CDR1 and CDR2: LGHNA, YNFKEQ. This CDR3 has 14 amino acids. Written as DNA, the CDR3 is TGTGCCAGCAGCCAAGGGCAGGGGAACACTGAAGCTTTCTTT. Protein: CASSQGQGNTEAFF.